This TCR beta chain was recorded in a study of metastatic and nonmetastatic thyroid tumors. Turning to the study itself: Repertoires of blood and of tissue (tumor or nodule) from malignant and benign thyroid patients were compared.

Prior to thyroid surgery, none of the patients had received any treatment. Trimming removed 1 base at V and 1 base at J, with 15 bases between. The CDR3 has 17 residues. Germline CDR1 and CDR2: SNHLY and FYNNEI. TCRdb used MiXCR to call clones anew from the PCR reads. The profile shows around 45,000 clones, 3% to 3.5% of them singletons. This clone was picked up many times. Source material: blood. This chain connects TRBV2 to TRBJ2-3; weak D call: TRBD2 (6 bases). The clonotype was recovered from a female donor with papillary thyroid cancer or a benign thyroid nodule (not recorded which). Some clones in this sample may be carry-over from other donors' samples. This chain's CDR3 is CASSEGRGRSRTDTQYF. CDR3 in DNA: TGTGCCAGCAGTGAAGGGAGGGGTCGGTCCCGCACAGATACGCAGTATTTT. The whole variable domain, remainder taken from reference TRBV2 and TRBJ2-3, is EPEVTQTPSHQVTQMGQEVILRCVPISNHLYFYWYRQILGQKVEFLVSFYNNEISEKSEIFDDQFSVERPDGSNFTLKIRSTKLEDSAMYFCASSEGRGRSRTDTQYFGPGTRLTVL.